A single sample gave rise to the 32 T cell receptor beta chains below, sequenced in a study of blood T cell repertoires in COVID-19. Sequencing used immunoSEQ multiplex PCR; TCRdb keeps in-frame clones, though not all of them. Among just over 650,000 clones listed, 75% to 90% were seen once. Specimen: peripheral blood. The receptor set was obtained from a woman between 18 and 29 years old with acute or convalescent COVID-19.

This sequence joins TRBV10-3 and TRBJ1-4; D may be TRBD1 (5 bases). V was cut by 4 bases and J by 4 bases, with 16 bases left in between. In germline, CDR1 is ENHRY, CDR2 SYGVKD. There are 16 residues in the CDR3. CDR3 sequence (DNA): TGTGCCATCAGTGCGGTATCCAGGGAGGGTAATGAAAAACTGTTTTTT. Its translation is CAISAVSREGNEKLFF.

The genes are TRBV12-3 or TRBV12-4 and TRBJ1-5; D call uncertain. V was pared by 6 bases and J by 7 bases, with 13 bases between. The CDR3 covers 13 residues. The CDR3 DNA is TGTGCCAGCAGATCGGGAACCCGGCAGCCCCAGCATTTT. Residues: CASRSGTRQPQHF.

The V gene is TRBV19, the J gene TRBJ1-2; possible D gene TRBD1, 6 bases. Trimming shortened V by 7 bases and J by 3 bases, and 15 bases separated the two germline ends. CDR1 is LNHDA, CDR2 SQIVND, per germline (reference sequence). CDR3 length: 14 amino acids. CDR3 in amino acids: CASKVQGTDYGYTF. The CDR3 DNA sequence: TGTGCCAGTAAAGTACAGGGTACCGACTATGGCTACACCTTC.

J is TRBJ2-5 and V is TRBV27; TRBD2 agrees at 8 bases. This CDR3 is built from 16 residues. The ends lost 6 bases at V and 5 bases at J; junction bases unmatched: 14. Per germline, CDR1 MNHEY and CDR2 SMNVEV (reference sequence). Here the CDR3 reads CASSSRGGPPVETQYF. CDR3 nucleotide sequence: TGTGCCAGCAGCAGCCGGGGGGGGCCCCCCGTGGAGACCCAGTACTTC.

This chain links TRBV18 with TRBJ2-2; tentative D call: TRBD2 (6 bases). V lost 2 bases and J lost 6, with 16 bases in between. The germline V gene encodes CDR1 KGHSH and CDR2 LQKENI. The CDR3 length is 16 residues. CDR3 amino acids: CASSPAEGGVAGELFF. DNA for the CDR3: TGTGCCAGCTCACCAGCAGAGGGAGGAGTTGCCGGGGAGCTGTTTTTT.

CDR3: CASSHLGRARGFDNEQFF. Here the CDR3 DNA reads TGCGCCAGCAGTCACCTCGGGCGGGCCCGGGGGTTTGACAATGAGCAGTTCTTC. This sequence joins TRBV23-1 and TRBJ2-1; a weak D match, TRBD2 (6 bases). TRBV23-1 is given ORF status, its function remaining uncertain. There are 18 residues in the CDR3. Trimming took 3 bases from V and 5 from J, leaving 23 bases between them.

This chain links TRBV19 with TRBJ1-4; weak D call: TRBD1 (6 bases). Germline lookup yields CDR1 LNHDA and CDR2 SQIVND (reference sequence). Trimming cost V 3 bases and J 8 bases, with 10 bases left between them. The CDR3 sequence is 13 residues long. CDR3 sequence (DNA): TGTGCCAGTAGTATTGGCAGGGGCGAAAAACTGTTTTTT. This encodes CASSIGRGEKLFF. The full variable domain, its missing parts supplied by reference TRBV19 and TRBJ1-4, is DGGITQSPKYLFRKEGQNVTLSCEQNLNHDAMYWYRQDPGQGLRLIYYSQIVNDFQKGDIAEGYSVSREKKESFPLTVTSAQKNPTAFYLCASSIGRGEKLFFGSGTQLSVL.

The rearrangement joins TRBV18 to TRBJ2-7, with TRBD1 matching 8 bases. CDR1 is KGHSH and CDR2 is LQKENI in the germline V gene. V shed 4 bases and J 0 bases; nucleotides not matched to a gene: 2. The CDR3 is 14 amino acids. The DNA for the CDR3 is TGTGCCAGCTCACGACAGGGGAGCTCCTACGAGCAGTACTTC. Its protein is CASSRQGSSYEQYF.

The chain combines TRBV6-6 with TRBJ1-5; 10 nucleotides agree with TRBD1. Germline trimming cut 2 bases from V and 0 bases from J; bases unmatched to any gene: 1. The germline CDR1 and CDR2 sequences are MNHNY and SVGAGI (reference sequence). The CDR3 consists of 16 residues. The chain's CDR3 is CASSYGTGDSNQPQHF. The CDR3 DNA follows: TGTGCCAGCAGTTACGGGACAGGGGATAGCAATCAGCCCCAGCATTTT.

The rearrangement uses TRBV7-2 and TRBJ1-5; D might be TRBD1 (6 bases). The CDR3 is 17 amino acids. The germline gives CDR1 SGHTA, CDR2 FQGNSA. Between the trimmed V and J ends, which lost 1 base and 9 bases, there was a span of 22 bases. The DNA for the CDR3 is TGTGCCAGCAGCTTAGGGATGGGGGGGTCAACAGGGAGGCCCCAGCATTTT. This sequence encodes CASSLGMGGSTGRPQHF.

Only one count was recorded for this clone. The chain joins TRBV28 to TRBJ1-1; D is unresolved. The CDR3 is 15 amino acids. The V and J ends lost 5 bases and 1 base respectively, with 14 bases between them. CDR1 and CDR2 from the germline V gene are MDHEN and SYDVKM. This CDR3 is CASSPAWRENTEAFF. DNA for the CDR3: TGTGCCAGCAGTCCTGCTTGGAGGGAGAACACTGAAGCTTTCTTT.

The genes are TRBV7-9 and TRBJ1-2, with a possible D match to TRBD1 (5 bases). From germline, CDR1 is SEHNR and CDR2 FQNEAQ (reference sequence). Trimming stripped 5 bases from V and 4 bases from J, with 17 bases between. The CDR3 loop spans 15 amino acids. The CDR3 bases are TGTGCCAGCAGCCCAGGACCGAGAAGGGGCTATGGCTACACCTTC. Translation: CASSPGPRRGYGYTF. Using reference TRBV7-9 and TRBJ1-2 for the parts outside the CDR3, the full variable domain is DTGVSQNPRHKITKRGQNVTFRCDPISEHNRLYWYRQTLGQGPEFLTYFQNEAQLEKSRLLSDRFSAERPKGSFSTLEIQRTEQGDSAMYLCASSPGPRRGYGYTFGSGTRLTVV.

The chain combines TRBV4-3 with TRBJ1-1; 9 bases are shared with TRBD1. Germline CDR1 and CDR2: LGHNA and YSLEER. The CDR3 loop spans 14 amino acids. Germline trimming cut 3 bases from V and 7 bases from J; bases unmatched to any gene: 6. CDR3: CASSHDTGGVEAFF. CDR3 in DNA: TGCGCCAGCAGCCACGATACAGGGGGCGTTGAAGCTTTCTTT.

This CDR3 reads CASSPLRGSYGYTF. CDR3 DNA: TGTGCCAGCAGCCCCCTCCGGGGGAGCTATGGCTACACCTTC. The V call is TRBV7-2, the J call TRBJ1-2, with D perhaps TRBD1 (5 bases). This CDR3 is 14 amino acids long. Germline loops: CDR1 SGHTA, CDR2 FQGNSA. With 5 bases removed from V and 4 bases from J, the gap between germline ends came to 14 bases.

The chain joins TRBV6-5 to TRBJ2-7, with D perhaps matching TRBD2 (5 bases). The CDR3 has 12 residues. The germline V gene encodes CDR1 MNHEY and CDR2 SVGAGI. V was pared by 5 bases and J by 11 bases, with 16 bases between. The CDR3: CASSPAGDLKYF. In DNA form, the CDR3 reads TGTGCCAGCAGTCCGGCCGGGGATTTGAAGTACTTC.

J is TRBJ1-2 and V is TRBV27, with 11 bases that match TRBD1. Germline CDR1 MNHEY, CDR2 SMNVEV (reference sequence). The CDR3 consists of 15 residues. The V gene end was trimmed by 5 bases and the J gene end by 2 bases; junction bases not matched to a gene: 4. The CDR3 reads CASSMDRGRNYGYTF. In DNA form, the CDR3 reads TGTGCCAGCAGTATGGACAGGGGGCGGAACTATGGCTACACCTTC.

V and J are TRBV27 and TRBJ1-2, with D tentatively TRBD1 (6 bases). Trimming took off 5 bases at V and 0 bases at J, with 13 bases between the two ends. Germline V lookup: CDR1 MNHEY, CDR2 SMNVEV (reference sequence). The CDR3 spans 15 residues. The chain's CDR3 is CASSLSTGSNYGYTF. In nucleotides, the CDR3 is TGTGCCAGCAGTCTGTCGACAGGTTCTAACTATGGCTACACCTTC.

In DNA, the CDR3 is TGTGCCAGCAGCTTCTCCTCGTTAGCGGGGGGCCATTCAGATACGCAGTATTTT. This encodes CASSFSSLAGGHSDTQYF. The V call is TRBV11-2, the J call TRBJ2-3; TRBD2 matches 10 bases. This CDR3 spans 18 amino acids. Germline CDR1 reads SGHAT; CDR2 reads FQNNGV. Unmatched junction bases numbered 13, after V lost 3 bases and J lost 4 bases.

This clone was observed a few times. The rearrangement links TRBV30 to TRBJ2-3; 9 nucleotides agree with TRBD1. Trimming removed 1 base from V and 2 bases from J; junction bases left unmatched: 1. The CDR3 is 14 amino acids. The V gene's germline CDR1 is GTSNPN and CDR2 SVGIG (reference sequence). CDR3 region: CAWSGQGDTDTQYF. The CDR3 DNA sequence: TGTGCCTGGAGTGGACAGGGGGACACAGATACGCAGTATTTT.

The chain links TRBV30 to TRBJ1-4; weak D call: TRBD1 (5 bases). The V and J ends lost 0 bases and 8 bases respectively, with 13 bases between them. The CDR3 has 14 amino acids. Germline V gene data show CDR1 as GTSNPN and CDR2 as SVGIG (reference sequence). The CDR3 protein is CAWSVPGLGEKLFF. The CDR3 DNA is TGTGCCTGGAGTGTACCAGGGCTCGGGGAAAAACTGTTTTTT.

The J gene is TRBJ1-3, the V gene TRBV6-1; 9 nucleotides line up with TRBD1. Germline V gene lookup returns CDR1 MNHNS and CDR2 SASEGT. Germline trimming cut 4 bases from V and 8 bases from J; bases unmatched to any gene: 12. This CDR3 comprises 16 residues. Here the CDR3 reads CASSVRDRDLMDTIYF. The CDR3 nucleotides are TGTGCCAGCAGTGTCCGGGACAGGGATCTTATGGACACCATATATTTT.

This chain links TRBV29-1 with TRBJ1-2; D unclear. Trimming removed 4 bases from V and 4 bases from J, with 16 bases in between. From germline, CDR1 is SQVTM and CDR2 ANQGSEA. The CDR3 consists of 14 residues. DNA of the CDR3: TGCAGCGTTGTGGTCGGGCGGGGTCCCTATGGCTACACCTTC. Amino acid sequence: CSVVVGRGPYGYTF.

The V call is TRBV4-1, the J call TRBJ2-3, with 14 bases lining up with TRBD2. Germline assignment: CDR1 MGHRA and CDR2 YSYEKL. J was trimmed by 2 bases and V by 10 bases; bases with no gene match: 14. The CDR3 is made up of 18 amino acids. For the CDR3, the DNA is TGCGCCACCGAGGTGGGGACTAGCGGGGGCCCCGTCACAGATACGCAGTATTTT. Encoded protein: CATEVGTSGGPVTDTQYF.

This chain links TRBV5-1 with TRBJ2-1, with D perhaps matching TRBD1 (5 bases). The germline CDR1 and CDR2 sequences are SGHRS and YFSETQ. The CDR3 spans 14 residues. The ends were cut back, 1 base at V and 8 bases at J, with 13 bases in the middle. The CDR3 coding sequence is TGCGCCAGCAGCTTGTTTCAGGGTAACGATGAGCAGTTCTTC. Translated, it gives CASSLFQGNDEQFF.

The J gene is TRBJ1-1, the V gene TRBV11-2; D is uncertain. The V end was cut by 3 bases, the J end by 1 base, with 21 bases between. This CDR3 region has 18 residues. CDR1 SGHAT and CDR2 FQNNGV come from the germline V gene. CDR3 sequence (DNA): TGTGCCAGCAGCTTTTGGTCCATCGCCCGGGGATGGAACACTGAAGCTTTCTTT. Amino acids: CASSFWSIARGWNTEAFF.

The chain combines TRBV7-9 with TRBJ2-2; D not resolved. The CDR3 is made up of 12 amino acids. Germline assignment: CDR1 SEHNR and CDR2 FQNEAQ (reference sequence). Deletions cut 8 bases from V and 6 bases from J, with 10 bases between. The CDR3 here is CASASLSGELFF. The CDR3 nucleotides read TGTGCCAGCGCATCACTTTCCGGGGAGCTGTTTTTT. The complete variable domain, with remaining parts taken from reference TRBV7-9 and TRBJ2-2, reads DTGVSQNPRHKITKRGQNVTFRCDPISEHNRLYWYRQTLGQGPEFLTYFQNEAQLEKSRLLSDRFSAERPKGSFSTLEIQRTEQGDSAMYLCASASLSGELFFGEGSRLTVL.

The rearrangement joins TRBV10-2 to TRBJ2-5; 9 bases are a match to TRBD1. There are 15 residues in the CDR3. Germline V gene sequence: CDR1 WSHSY, CDR2 SAAADI. The J segment lost 5 bases and the V segment lost 4 bases, leaving 8 bases of the junction unmatched. As DNA, the CDR3 is TGCGCCAGCAGTGGAAGGAACAGGGGGCTTGAGACCCAGTACTTC. Protein: CASSGRNRGLETQYF.

This chain joins TRBV27 and TRBJ1-1; TRBD1 might be the D (6 bases). Trimming pared 2 bases from V and 10 bases from J, leaving 11 bases between. Per germline, CDR1 MNHEY and CDR2 SMNVEV (reference sequence). This CDR3 has 12 amino acids. The CDR3 region is CASSLLTGRAFF. The CDR3 nucleotides are TGTGCCAGCAGTTTACTAACAGGGCGAGCTTTCTTT.

V is TRBV7-2 and J is TRBJ1-2; D is unresolved. This CDR3 has 15 residues. Between the trimmed V and J ends, which lost 1 base and 0 bases, there was a span of 9 bases. From germline, CDR1 is SGHTA and CDR2 FQGNSA. The CDR3 region is CASSLVLSANYGYTF. CDR3 coding DNA: TGTGCCAGCAGCTTAGTATTGTCCGCTAACTATGGCTACACCTTC.

This chain joins TRBV4-3 and TRBJ2-6; D gene ambiguous. This CDR3 region has 16 residues. V was pared by 1 base and J by 0 bases, with 7 bases between. Germline assignment: CDR1 LGHNA and CDR2 YSLEER. The DNA of the CDR3 is TGCGCCAGCAGCCAAGGCCCAGGCTCTGGGGCCAACGTCCTGACTTTC. Translating gives CASSQGPGSGANVLTF.

The chain is built from TRBV3-1 (or the pseudogene TRBV3-2) and TRBJ1-5; 7 positions agree with TRBD1. With 4 bases clipped from V and 3 bases from J, the junction kept 6 bases outside the gene matches. Looked up from germline, CDR1 is LGHDT and CDR2 is YNNKEL (reference sequence). CDR3 length equals 15 residues. The CDR3 DNA is TGTGCCAGCAGCCCTAAGACAGGGAACAATCAGCCCCAGCATTTT. Translation gives CASSPKTGNNQPQHF.

This sequence joins TRBV18 and TRBJ2-6; the D is unclear. The CDR3 is 15 residues long. Trimming took off 2 bases at V and 0 bases at J, with 5 bases between the two ends. The germline CDR1 and CDR2 sequences are KGHSH and LQKENI. CDR3 sequence reads: CASSPSVSGANVLTF. CDR3 DNA: TGTGCCAGCTCACCATCCGTCTCTGGGGCCAACGTCCTGACTTTC.